This entry is about one T cell receptor (beta chain). The source of the sample is a study of shared clonotypes between healthy human individuals. Study as a whole: Serving as donors were a couple of women and a few men, whose ages spanned 18 to 49.

The authors divided CD4+ cells into CD45RA+ naive and CD45RA-negative memory subsets. Every subset's genomic DNA went evenly onto several immunoSEQ plates. Repertoires were generated with immunoSEQ multiplex PCR, while TCRdb's copy carries only in-frame clones and drops some. Counted here are around 2.5 million clones, 93% occurring once; the ten biggest clones make up around 0.37%. This CDR3 comprises 16 residues. Germline assignment: CDR1 SGHAT and CDR2 FQNNGV. The germline V and J ends were trimmed by 1 base and 2 bases, with 11 bases remaining between them. The specimen was naive CD4+ T cells from PBMCs. The subset was: CD45RA+ positively selected. The chain is built from TRBV11-2 and TRBJ2-2; no definite D call. This sequence was found in a man younger than 35 in good health. Some clones in this sample may be carry-over from other donors' samples. The CDR3 coding sequence is TGTGCCAGCAGCTTAGTCTCATCGGCAAACACCGGGGAGCTGTTTTTT. This translates into CASSLVSSANTGELFF.